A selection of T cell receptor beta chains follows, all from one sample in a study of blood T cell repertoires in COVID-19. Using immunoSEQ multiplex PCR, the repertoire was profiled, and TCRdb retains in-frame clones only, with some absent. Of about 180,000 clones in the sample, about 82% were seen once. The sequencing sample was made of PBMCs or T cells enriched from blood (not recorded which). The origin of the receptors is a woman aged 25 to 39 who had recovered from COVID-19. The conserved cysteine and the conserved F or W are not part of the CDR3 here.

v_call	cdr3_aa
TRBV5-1	ASRTAVTSYEQY
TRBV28	ASSLTYSGNTIY
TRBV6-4	ASSVTGDNYEQY
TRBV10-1	ASSPTSASYEQY
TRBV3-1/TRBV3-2	ASSQGVGSGQPQH
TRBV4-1	ASSRVFAMVNEQF
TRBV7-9	ASSHPRQGLTYEQY
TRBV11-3	ASSKGTSYEQY
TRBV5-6	ASSSPGQSNTEAF
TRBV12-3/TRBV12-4	ASSLLGPGQEY
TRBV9	ASSALGEAF
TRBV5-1	ASSLNSAYEQY
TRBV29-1	SVVPGTSGIDEQY
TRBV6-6	ASSYGGGADTQY
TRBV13	ASCTSGSGIEQF
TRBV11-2	ASSNEQREAENEQF
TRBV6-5	ASREGLTTYNEQF
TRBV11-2	ASSLLLAGTYEQY
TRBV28	ASSYDRASYEQY
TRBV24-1	ATSDSRGAEKLF
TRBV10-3	AISELTGGNEQF
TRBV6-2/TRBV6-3	ASRSLREATDTQY
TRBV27	ASSLYINYEQY
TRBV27	ASRHPGLVSDEQF
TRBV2	ASSVGRDATYNEQF
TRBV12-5	ASSTGDSRTNEKLF
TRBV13	ASSDAGPGNEQF
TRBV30	AWSAQTDSGNTIY
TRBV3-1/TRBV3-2	ASSQGKGTLGRRDTQY
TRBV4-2	ASSQAQAYEQF
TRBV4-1	ASSQVNRGLKNEQY
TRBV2	ASSSGLDIYEQY
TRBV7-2	ASSVGGLSTEAF
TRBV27	ASSSPLTSGSYNEQF
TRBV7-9	ASSFGPYEAF
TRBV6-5	ASSPGSHNYGYT
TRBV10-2	ASFRESGRTDEQY
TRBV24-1	ATSEWTPENTGELF
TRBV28	ASITTGGHEKLF